These 15 T cell receptor beta chains originate from one sample sequenced in a study of T cell clonotyping in hematopoietic cell transplantation. Libraries were prepared by immunoSEQ multiplex PCR; TCRdb keeps only in-frame clonotypes and omits some of them. This repertoire shows 20,000 to 30,000 clones, 80% to 90% found once; its top ten account for about a quarter. Specified time point: recipient sample about 28 days before transplant, after cytoreduction. The sequenced sample was peripheral blood mononuclear cells, obtained before stem cell transplant. All receptors come from a woman aged 55-70 years with acute myeloid leukemia. Some clones in this sample may be carry-over from other donors' samples.

V usage is TRBV9 and J usage is TRBJ2-1; D uncertain. V dropped 0 bases and J dropped 5 bases, with 9 bases sitting between them. The germline gives CDR1 SGDLS, CDR2 YYNGEE. The length of the CDR3 is 14 residues. CDR3 bases: TGTGCCAGCAGCGTAGCTAACGGCAACAATGAGCAGTTCTTC. Translating it yields CASSVANGNNEQFF.

This chain connects TRBV7-6 to TRBJ2-7; unclear D gene. The CDR3 runs to 14 residues. The V gene's germline CDR1 is SGHVS and CDR2 FNYEAQ. V lost 1 base to trimming and J lost 0 bases, with 7 bases between them. CDR3 loop: CASSLGEVSYEQYF. CDR3 in DNA: TGTGCCAGCAGCTTAGGAGAAGTCTCCTACGAGCAGTACTTC.

The chain combines TRBV28 with TRBJ2-5, with a possible D match to TRBD2 (6 bases). V lost 7 bases, J lost 5 bases, and 14 bases lay in between. The CDR3 is 13 amino acids. The germline gives CDR1 MDHEN, CDR2 SYDVKM. CDR3 sequence reads: CASTIGGSETQYF. CDR3 nucleotide sequence: TGTGCCAGCACCATCGGGGGTAGCGAGACCCAGTACTTC.

The chain has TRBV14 and TRBJ2-2; maybe TRBD1 (5 bases). Germline V gene lookup returns CDR1 SGHDN and CDR2 FVKESK. This CDR3 region has 13 residues. V was trimmed by 4 bases and J by 6 bases, leaving 9 bases between them. The chain's CDR3 is CASSLFRAGELFF. The CDR3 DNA sequence: TGTGCCAGCAGCCTGTTCAGGGCCGGGGAGCTGTTTTTT.

This chain joins TRBV19 and TRBJ2-2; possible D gene TRBD2, 6 bases. The ends were cut back, 3 bases at V and 4 bases at J, with 18 bases in the middle. The germline V gene encodes CDR1 LNHDA and CDR2 SQIVND (reference sequence). The CDR3 loop spans 17 amino acids. CDR3 sequence reads: CASSMTRFGGSTGELFF. For the CDR3, the DNA is TGTGCCAGTAGTATGACTAGGTTCGGGGGTTCCACCGGGGAGCTGTTTTTT. The complete variable domain, with remaining parts taken from reference TRBV19 and TRBJ2-2, reads DGGITQSPKYLFRKEGQNVTLSCEQNLNHDAMYWYRQDPGQGLRLIYYSQIVNDFQKGDIAEGYSVSREKKESFPLTVTSAQKNPTAFYLCASSMTRFGGSTGELFFGEGSRLTVL.

V gene TRBV11-2 combines with J gene TRBJ2-5, with 7 bases fitting TRBD1. The germline V gene encodes CDR1 SGHAT and CDR2 FQNNGV. The CDR3 extends over 15 amino acids. V was pared by 8 bases and J by 4 bases, with 13 bases of the junction left unmatched. For the CDR3, the DNA is TGTGCCAGCGGTCCTGAGGACAGGAGGAGAGAGACCCAGTACTTC. This encodes CASGPEDRRRETQYF.

There are a few counts of this clone. The V call is TRBV19, the J call TRBJ1-5; possibly TRBD1 for D (5 bases). Trimming left V 3 bases short and J 5 bases short, with 17 bases between. Germline CDR1 LNHDA, CDR2 SQIVND (reference sequence). The CDR3 is 16 amino acids. CDR3 sequence: CASSILSTEQHQPQHF. The CDR3 bases are TGTGCCAGTAGTATTTTGTCGACAGAGCAACATCAGCCCCAGCATTTT.

The chain has TRBV19 and TRBJ1-1, with a possible D match to TRBD1 (5 bases). The CDR3 totals 14 residues. Germline CDR1 LNHDA, CDR2 SQIVND (reference sequence). Trimming stripped 7 bases from V and 0 bases from J, with 12 bases between. The CDR3 DNA follows: TGTGCCAGTACCCGGGACCCCATGAACACTGAAGCTTTCTTT. As protein: CASTRDPMNTEAFF.

V and J are TRBV5-1 and TRBJ1-5; D remains unclear. Trimming cost V 0 bases and J 2 bases, with 6 bases left between them. CDR3 size: 14 residues. Germline V gene data show CDR1 as SGHRS and CDR2 as YFSETQ. This chain's CDR3 is CASSLDGRNQPQHF. The CDR3, as DNA: TGCGCCAGCAGCTTGGATGGACGCAATCAGCCCCAGCATTTT.

This sequence joins TRBV7-2 and TRBJ2-3; D gene uncertain. Germline CDR1 is SGHTA and CDR2 is FQGNSA. V was cut by 1 base and J by 4 bases, with 6 bases left in between. The CDR3 runs to 13 residues. The CDR3 region is CASSLEPADTQYF. The CDR3 nucleotides read TGTGCCAGCAGCTTAGAGCCGGCAGATACGCAGTATTTT.

This clone was picked up one time. This sequence joins TRBV19 and TRBJ2-3; 13 bases line up with TRBD2. In germline, CDR1 is LNHDA, CDR2 SQIVND (reference sequence). This CDR3 region has 15 residues. The ends lost 8 bases at V and 6 bases at J; junction bases unmatched: 8. The CDR3 nucleotides are TGTGCCAGTGCACGACTAGCGGGGGGAGGGGATACGCAGTATTTT. Its protein product is CASARLAGGGDTQYF.

This sequence joins TRBV27 and TRBJ2-2; possibly TRBD1 or TRBD2 for D (5 bases each). Trimming removed 4 bases at V and 8 bases at J, with 14 bases between. Per germline, CDR1 MNHEY and CDR2 SMNVEV (reference sequence). This CDR3 is 14 amino acids long. The CDR3 here is CASSSGAQRGELFF. The DNA of the CDR3 is TGTGCCAGCAGTTCCGGGGCCCAGCGGGGGGAGCTGTTTTTT.

The gene calls are TRBV28 and TRBJ1-2; TRBD1 aligns across 8 bases. Germline V lookup: CDR1 MDHEN, CDR2 SYDVKM. The J segment lost 8 bases and the V segment lost 6 bases, leaving 14 bases of the junction unmatched. This CDR3 has 15 residues. The CDR3 here is CASRQGPDRVLGYTF. The DNA of the CDR3 is TGTGCCAGCAGACAGGGGCCGGACAGGGTGTTAGGCTACACCTTC.

The V and J genes are TRBV11-2 and TRBJ2-1; TRBD2 aligns across 7 bases. The CDR3 sequence is 17 residues long. Germline values: CDR1 SGHAT, CDR2 FQNNGV. The ends lost 3 bases at V and 4 bases at J; junction bases unmatched: 12. The CDR3 nucleotides are TGTGCCAGCAGCTTTGGTGGCGGGGGTCCGGAGTACAATGAGCAGTTCTTC. Translation: CASSFGGGGPEYNEQFF.

The V gene is TRBV11-1, the J gene TRBJ2-7; D not resolved. CDR1 is SGHAT, CDR2 FQDESV, per germline (reference sequence). The CDR3 covers 13 residues. The ends were cut back, 5 bases at V and 0 bases at J, with 8 bases in the middle. CDR3: CASSPKSSYEQYF. The CDR3 DNA sequence: TGTGCCAGCAGCCCAAAAAGCTCCTACGAGCAGTACTTC.